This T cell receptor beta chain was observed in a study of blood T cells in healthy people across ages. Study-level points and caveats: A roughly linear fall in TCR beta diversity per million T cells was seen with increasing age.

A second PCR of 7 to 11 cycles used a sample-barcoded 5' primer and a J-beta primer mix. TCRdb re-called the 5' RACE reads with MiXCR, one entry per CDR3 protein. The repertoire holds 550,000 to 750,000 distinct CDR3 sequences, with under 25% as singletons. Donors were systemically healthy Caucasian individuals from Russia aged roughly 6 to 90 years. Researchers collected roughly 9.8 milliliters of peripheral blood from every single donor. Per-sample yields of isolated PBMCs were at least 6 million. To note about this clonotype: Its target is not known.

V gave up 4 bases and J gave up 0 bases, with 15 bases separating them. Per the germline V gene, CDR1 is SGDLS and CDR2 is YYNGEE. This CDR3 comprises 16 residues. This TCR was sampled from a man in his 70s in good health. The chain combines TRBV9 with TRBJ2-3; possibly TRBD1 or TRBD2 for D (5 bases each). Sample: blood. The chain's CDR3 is CASSLVRDPSTDTQYF. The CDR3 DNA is TGTGCCAGCAGCTTAGTACGGGACCCTAGCACAGATACGCAGTATTTT.